This T cell receptor (beta chain) was recovered during a study of blood T cells in healthy people across ages. Study results and caveats: Calculation of diversity from one million T cells yielded estimates considered to be underestimates. Donors of long life had a larger count of naive CD4+ cells and greater diversity than aged donors.

Per sample, at least 5 micrograms of total RNA were extracted. V was pared by 4 bases and J by 4 bases, with 10 bases between. CDR1 and CDR2 (germline): DFQATT, SNEGSKA (reference sequence). CDR3 length: 13 amino acids. Of note for this clonotype: Its antigen remains unknown.

Together with a sample-barcoded 5' primer, a J-beta primer mix was included in a second PCR lasting about 7 to 12 cycles. Each cDNA molecule carried a tag from a template-switch adaptor that contained 12 random nucleotides. TCRdb analysed the 5' RACE reads with MiXCR anew, one entry per CDR3 protein. This table has 1.5 million to 1.9 million distinct CDR3 sequences, roughly 43% appearing once. Material: blood. The V gene is TRBV20-1, the J gene TRBJ2-2; the D is unclear. The clonotype originates from a woman in her late teens or twenties in good health. CDR3 region: CSATNSITGELFF. The CDR3 DNA follows: TGCAGTGCTACAAACAGCATCACCGGGGAGCTGTTTTTT.